This T cell receptor (beta chain) was recorded in a study of blood T cell repertoires in COVID-19. Trimming pared 6 bases from V and 6 bases from J, leaving 18 bases between. The germline gives CDR1 LGHNA, CDR2 YSLEER. This CDR3 contains 16 residues. Data came from immunoSEQ multiplex PCR; TCRdb stores just in-frame clones and leaves some out. Of about 260,000 clones listed, 80% to 90% are singletons. The sequenced material came from peripheral blood. The V gene is TRBV4-3, the J gene TRBJ1-6; D gene uncertain. The receptor comes from a man aged 25-45 years with active or convalescent COVID-19. In DNA, the CDR3 is TGCGCCAGCAGTCCCGACGGAATTTCGGGTAATTCACCCCTCCACTTT. This codes for CASSPDGISGNSPLHF.